This T cell receptor (beta chain) stems from a study of cytomegalovirus exposure and HLA in healthy donors. Overall study context: From HLA-typed donors, an early data release held approximately 85 million unique TCRs. General study findings and limits: Per published reports, the classifier diagnosed cytomegalovirus status with high specificity and sensitivity.

Germline assignment: CDR1 SGHAT and CDR2 FQNNGV. With V trimmed by 8 bases and J by 0 bases, 4 bases remained unmatched. The CDR3 contains 13 residues. Notes on this clone: Its antigen remains unidentified.

PCR primers comprised 60 Vbeta and 13 Jbeta primers. Libraries were prepared by immunoSEQ multiplex PCR; TCRdb keeps only in-frame clonotypes and omits some of them. The data contain around 28,000 clones, about 87% of them singletons. V gene TRBV11-2 combines with J gene TRBJ2-7; 7 bases are a match to TRBD2. Sequencing used PBMCs. The source of this sequence is a boy aged 10-17 years in good health and CMV-seronegative. This CDR3 is CASAQRGSYEQYF. The DNA for the CDR3 is TGTGCCAGCGCGCAGCGGGGCTCCTACGAGCAGTACTTC.